This T cell receptor (beta chain) originates from a study of shared clonotypes between healthy human individuals. The CDR3 runs 18 residues. Germline V gives CDR1 LGHNA, CDR2 YNFKEQ. V trimming: 4 bases; J trimming: 5 bases; junction bases outside the gene matches: 17. It was CD45RO-negative cells, positively selected for CCR7, that made up naive CD8 cells, with terminally differentiated effector memory CD45RA+ cells excluded. There were no recent acute infections or vaccinations among the donors, who were healthy HIV-negative adults. The sorted-subset replicate PCRs were given about 210 ng DNA, which is about 29,000 T cell genomes. Using immunoSEQ multiplex PCR, the repertoire was profiled, and TCRdb retains in-frame clones only, with some absent. The sample has about 2.1 million clones; 85% to 95% are singletons.

Input material: naive CD8+ T cells from PBMCs. The receptor was derived from a man aged 18 to 35 in good health. Some clones in this sample may be carry-over from other donors' samples. The chain combines TRBV4-2 with TRBJ2-7, with 10 bases lining up with TRBD2. CDR3 protein: CASSPLLAGAPLVNEQYF. The CDR3 nucleotides are TGTGCCAGCAGCCCGCTTCTAGCGGGAGCCCCTCTGGTCAACGAGCAGTACTTC.